The 12 T cell receptor beta chains given below trace back to one sample, sequenced in a study of shared clonotypes between healthy human individuals. Clones were sequenced by immunoSEQ multiplex PCR, and TCRdb holds only the in-frame ones, with some missing. The table includes more than 550,000 clones, roughly two thirds detected once. The specimen sequenced was memory CD4+ T cells sorted from blood. Subset meaning: CD45RA-negative fraction. These receptors were collected from a woman aged 30 to 39 in good health.

The rearrangement links TRBV15 to TRBJ2-6; TRBD2 might be the D (5 bases). The CDR3 contains 20 residues. The germline V and J ends were trimmed by 2 bases and 0 bases, with 20 bases remaining between them. The germline gives CDR1 LNHNV, CDR2 YYDKDF (reference sequence). CDR3 protein: CATSRMFALSGSSGANVLTF. The DNA of the CDR3 is TGTGCCACCAGCAGAATGTTCGCCTTGTCGGGGAGCTCTGGGGCCAACGTCCTGACTTTC.

CDR3 protein: CASSGSGTGELFF. CDR3 coding DNA: TGCGCCAGCAGTGGCAGTGGAACCGGGGAGCTGTTTTTT. The chain carries TRBV10-1 and TRBJ2-2; D is ambiguous. V was pared by 4 bases and J by 5 bases, with 8 bases between. This CDR3 contains 13 residues. Germline CDR1 and CDR2: WNHNN and SYGVQD (reference sequence).

This chain uses TRBV7-2 with TRBJ1-5; 11 bases align to TRBD1. V shed 1 base and J 6 bases; nucleotides not matched to a gene: 5. The CDR3 has 16 amino acids. From germline, CDR1 is SGHTA and CDR2 FQGNSA. This CDR3 is CASSLDGTGGTQPQHF. The CDR3 DNA follows: TGTGCCAGCAGCTTAGATGGGACAGGGGGTACTCAGCCCCAGCATTTT.

The rearrangement links TRBV27 to TRBJ2-7; the D gene is possibly TRBD1 (5 bases). Germline V gene data show CDR1 as MNHEY and CDR2 as SMNVEV (reference sequence). Trimming took 6 bases from V and 0 from J, leaving 12 bases between them. This CDR3 comprises 14 residues. Here the CDR3 DNA reads TGTGCCAGCAGGGTACAGGAGTCCTCCTACGAGCAGTACTTC. Translated, it gives CASRVQESSYEQYF.

The chain links TRBV4-1 to TRBJ2-5; no clear D. This CDR3 region has 12 residues. Germline V gene lookup returns CDR1 MGHRA and CDR2 YSYEKL. With 3 bases removed from V and 4 bases from J, the gap between germline ends came to 6 bases. For the CDR3, the DNA is TGCGCCAGCAGCCAGATCGGAGAGACCCAGTACTTC. Encoded protein: CASSQIGETQYF.

The chain is built from TRBV5-1 and TRBJ1-1, with TRBD1 matching 9 bases. Germline values: CDR1 SGHRS, CDR2 YFSETQ. The CDR3 is 15 amino acids. Unmatched junction bases numbered 8, after V lost 4 bases and J lost 4 bases. The CDR3 DNA follows: TGCGCCAGCAGCCGCGGGGACAGGGACGCCACTGAAGCTTTCTTT. Translation gives CASSRGDRDATEAFF.

This clone was counted between two and nine times. The chain couples TRBV27 to TRBJ2-3; D is unclear. The CDR3 has 13 amino acids. Germline values: CDR1 MNHEY, CDR2 SMNVEV (reference sequence). Trimming took 1 base from V and 6 from J, leaving 8 bases between them. CDR3 in DNA: TGTGCCAGCAGTTTATTTCGACTCGATACGCAGTATTTT. Protein sequence: CASSLFRLDTQYF.

The rearrangement links TRBV11-2 to TRBJ2-5, with 10 bases identical to TRBD2. The V gene end was trimmed by 1 base and the J gene end by 3 bases; junction bases not matched to a gene: 5. Germline CDR1 and CDR2: SGHAT and FQNNGV. The CDR3 length is 16 residues. This CDR3 is CASSLVSGRPEETQYF. CDR3 sequence (DNA): TGTGCCAGCAGCTTAGTTAGCGGGAGGCCAGAAGAGACCCAGTACTTC. The full variable domain, with the rest looked up from reference TRBV11-2 and TRBJ2-5, is EAGVAQSPRYKIIEKRQSVAFWCNPISGHATLYWYQQILGQGPKLLIQFQNNGVVDDSQLPKDRFSAERLKGVDSTLKIQPAKLEDSAVYLCASSLVSGRPEETQYFGPGTRLLVL.

The CDR3 nucleotides read TGTGCCAGCAGCTTGATGAGGGCAGGGATCAACACTGAAGCTTTCTTT. Residues: CASSLMRAGINTEAFF. The chain uses TRBV5-6 and TRBJ1-1; maybe TRBD1 (5 bases). Germline V gene data show CDR1 as SGHDT and CDR2 as YYEEEE. The CDR3 is made up of 16 amino acids. V was shortened by 1 base and J by 2 bases, with 15 bases between the two germline ends.

This clone occurred once. V gene TRBV5-4 combines with J gene TRBJ1-3; 8 bases align to TRBD1. The junction had 8 bases not matched to a gene; V was cut back by 4 bases and J by 8 bases. Looked up from germline, CDR1 is SGHNT and CDR2 is YYREEE (reference sequence). This CDR3 comprises 14 residues. As DNA, the CDR3 is TGTGCCAGCAGCCCGGGACAGGCCGGGGACACCATATATTTT. Protein: CASSPGQAGDTIYF.

The V and J genes are TRBV5-1 and TRBJ1-1; 7 bases are shared with TRBD1. J lost 1 base, V lost 4 bases, and 4 bases had no gene match. Germline V gene lookup returns CDR1 SGHRS and CDR2 YFSETQ. This CDR3 has 14 residues. The CDR3 DNA follows: TGCGCCAGCAGCCGGGGACAGCAGAACACTGAAGCTTTCTTT. Encoded protein: CASSRGQQNTEAFF.

The table lists this clone with a few counts. The chain uses TRBV30 and TRBJ1-1; no reliable D call. The CDR3 length is 12 residues. Germline V gene sequence: CDR1 GTSNPN, CDR2 SVGIG (reference sequence). V lost 5 bases to trimming and J lost 0 bases, with 7 bases between them. In DNA, the CDR3 is TGTGCCTGGCGACGGGTGAACACTGAAGCTTTCTTT. Translated: CAWRRVNTEAFF.